This T cell receptor (beta chain) was sequenced during a study of cytomegalovirus exposure and HLA in healthy donors. By sample fraction, this clone is medium-sized. Its antigen is as yet unknown. Germline values: CDR1 MNHEY, CDR2 SMNVEV (reference sequence). Trimming cost V 3 bases and J 7 bases; bases outside gene matches: 7. This CDR3 has 14 residues. With 60 Vbeta and 13 Jbeta primers, the PCR was carried out. Produced via immunoSEQ multiplex PCR; TCRdb's table is partial and in-frame only. The sample consists of 55,000 to 70,000 clones, about 70% of them appearing once. Study-wide findings and caveats: According to an earlier analysis, most TCR beta V segments yielded productive rearrangements about 90% or about 30% of the time. 16,951 TCR beta sequences were associated with HLA alleles at 0.05 false discovery rate in a later analysis.

The source of this sequence is a woman aged 55-70 years in good health and CMV-seropositive. The chain is built from TRBV27 and TRBJ1-2, with 8 bases that match TRBD1. The sequenced sample consisted of PBMCs. The CDR3 DNA reads as TGTGCCAGCAGTTTCGGACAGGGAGTACTTGGCTACACCTTC. Amino acids: CASSFGQGVLGYTF.